The 3 T cell receptor beta chains below come from one sample, sequenced in a study of blood T cell repertoires in COVID-19. Here immunoSEQ multiplex PCR was the method, and the copy in TCRdb shows in-frame clones only, minus some. Among around 95,000 clones, 90% were seen once, and the ten largest hold 5% to 5.5%. Sequencing was carried out using peripheral blood. These TCRs come from a man aged 50 or older with acute or convalescent COVID-19.

The chain has TRBV28 and TRBJ1-6; D may be TRBD1 (5 bases). The germline V and J ends were trimmed by 6 bases and 1 base, with 10 bases remaining between them. The CDR3 runs 15 residues. Germline CDR1 MDHEN, CDR2 SYDVKM. This chain's CDR3 is CASRGRGSYNSPLHF. The CDR3 nucleotides read TGTGCCAGCAGGGGGAGGGGATCCTATAATTCACCCCTCCACTTT.

This chain links TRBV27 with TRBJ1-5; D is ambiguous. The CDR3 sequence is 16 residues long. CDR1 is MNHEY, CDR2 SMNVEV, per germline (reference sequence). V was cut by 0 bases and J by 2 bases, with 11 bases left in between. As DNA, the CDR3 is TGTGCCAGCAGTTTATCCCCATCCGGAGGCAATCAGCCCCAGCATTTT. Translation gives CASSLSPSGGNQPQHF.

As for this clone: Other DNA sequences in this sample translate to the same CDR3. This chain connects TRBV30 to TRBJ1-4; D not certain. CDR1 is GTSNPN and CDR2 is SVGIG in the germline V gene (reference sequence). V lost 1 base and J 8 bases, leaving 11 bases between the germline ends. This CDR3 is 13 amino acids long. In nucleotides, the CDR3 is TGTGCCTGGAGTGGGGAGGGTGGAGAAAAACTGTTTTTT. It codes for CAWSGEGGEKLFF. The full variable domain, completed using reference TRBV30 and TRBJ1-4, is SQTIHQWPATLVQPVGSPLSLECTVEGTSNPNLYWYRQAAGRGLQLLFYSVGIGQISSEVPQNLSASRPQDRQFILSSKKLLLSDSGFYLCAWSGEGGEKLFFGSGTQLSVL.